The 15 T cell receptor beta chains reported below all come from one sample, sequenced in a study of molecular identifiers for immune sequencing clone quantification. TCRdb ran MiXCR on the PCR reads and lists one entry per CDR3 protein. The sample records around 480,000 distinct CDR3 sequences, 25% being singletons. The sequencing sample was made of naive CD8+ T cells from blood, with Jurkat cell RNA spiked in. Subset specified: FACS-sorted CD8+CD4-CCR7+CD45RA+ naive T cells. The receptors shown here come from a human donor in good health. Some libraries in this study had Jurkat cell RNA spiked in.

V gene TRBV29-1 combines with J gene TRBJ2-7, with 7 bases lining up with TRBD1. The CDR3 has 13 residues. J gave up 3 bases and V 4 bases, and 6 bases lay outside the gene matches. Germline CDR1 reads SQVTM; CDR2 reads ANQGSEA. DNA for the CDR3: TGCAGCGTTGTGGCAGGGGGTAACTACGAGCAGTACTTC. It codes for CSVVAGGNYEQYF.

The table lists this clonotype with many counts. This sequence joins TRBV30 and TRBJ1-4; no reliable D call. CDR3 length: 14 amino acids. Trimming removed 2 bases at V and 2 bases at J, with 9 bases between. Germline V gene sequence: CDR1 GTSNPN, CDR2 SVGIG (reference sequence). The CDR3 here is CAWSTIRTNEKLFF. The CDR3 DNA is TGTGCCTGGAGTACAATACGGACTAATGAAAAACTGTTTTTT.

V gene TRBV4-3 combines with J gene TRBJ2-1; D possibly corresponds to TRBD2 (6 bases). The germline CDR1 and CDR2 sequences are LGHNA and YSLEER. The CDR3 loop spans 17 amino acids. V lost 0 bases and J lost 7, with 19 bases in between. The CDR3 here is CASSQDISLAIINEQFF. CDR3 nucleotides: TGCGCCAGCAGCCAAGACATTAGCCTAGCGATCATAAATGAGCAGTTCTTC.

The rearrangement links TRBV15 to TRBJ2-5, with 8 bases lining up with TRBD2. J lost 1 base, V lost 5 bases, and 6 bases had no gene match. This CDR3 has 15 residues. Germline V gene lookup returns CDR1 LNHNV and CDR2 YYDKDF (reference sequence). The CDR3 DNA sequence: TGTGCCACCAGCTGGGATAGCGGGACCCAAGAGACCCAGTACTTC. Translated, it gives CATSWDSGTQETQYF. Complete variable domain (other parts from reference TRBV15 and TRBJ2-5): DAMVIQNPRYQVTQFGKPVTLSCSQTLNHNVMYWYQQKSSQAPKLLFHYYDKDFNNEADTPDNFQSRRPNTSFCFLDIRSPGLGDTAMYLCATSWDSGTQETQYFGPGTRLLVL.

The chain uses TRBV20-1 and TRBJ2-5; D ambiguous. The CDR3 consists of 16 residues. Germline V gene lookup returns CDR1 DFQATT and CDR2 SNEGSKA (reference sequence). V shed 1 base and J shed 2 bases, with 17 bases lying between them. The CDR3 DNA reads as TGCAGTGCTAGAGTGATCCCACCAACACCTCAAGAGACCCAGTACTTC. Translating it yields CSARVIPPTPQETQYF.

The table lists this clonotype with many counts. This chain uses TRBV29-1 with TRBJ2-7; D tentatively fits TRBD1 or TRBD2 (6 bases each). The CDR3 totals 15 residues. Germline CDR1 reads SQVTM; CDR2 reads ANQGSEA. Trimming removed 7 bases at V and 2 bases at J, with 21 bases between. The chain's CDR3 is CSAEEGDKGTYEQYF. DNA of the CDR3: TGCAGCGCCGAGGAGGGGGATAAAGGGACCTACGAGCAGTACTTC.

This clonotype has only a few counts. This chain links TRBV7-9 with TRBJ2-1, with 8 bases that match TRBD1. The germline gives CDR1 SEHNR, CDR2 FQNEAQ (reference sequence). CDR3 length: 16 residues. V lost 5 bases to trimming and J lost 7 bases; unmatched junction nucleotides: 13. The CDR3 is CASSVPTGAAVNEQFF. CDR3 sequence (DNA): TGTGCCAGCAGCGTTCCGACAGGGGCGGCGGTTAATGAGCAGTTCTTC.

As for this clonotype: A much larger clone differs from this one at a single base, so this may be a read error. The chain joins TRBV2 to TRBJ2-4; D remains ambiguous. CDR1 and CDR2 (germline): SNHLY, FYNNEI. The CDR3 extends over 17 amino acids. CDR3 sequence reads: CAGSDSLSRLAKNIQYF. As DNA, the CDR3 is TGTGCCGGCAGTGACTCCCTTAGCAGACTAGCCAAAAACATTCAGTACTTC. The complete variable domain, with remaining parts taken from reference TRBV2 and TRBJ2-4, reads EPEVTQTPSHQVTQMGQEVILRCVPISNHLYFYWYRQILGQKVEFLVSFYNNEISEKSEIFDDQFSVERPDGSNFTLKIRSTKLEDSAMYFCAGSDSLSRLAKNIQYFGAGTRLSVL.

The chain recombines TRBV6-2 or TRBV6-3 with TRBJ2-2, with 10 bases fitting TRBD1. The CDR3 covers 15 residues. The germline gives CDR1 MNHEY, CDR2 SVGEGT. J lost 1 base, V lost 7 bases, and 3 bases had no gene match. This CDR3 reads CASNRDRGNTGELFF. CDR3 coding DNA: TGTGCCAGCAATAGGGACAGGGGGAACACCGGGGAGCTGTTTTTT.

On this clonotype: As the CDR3 is not closed by the conserved phenylalanine or tryptophan, this likely results from a read error. The J gene is TRBJ1-2, the V gene TRBV19; D unclear. Trimming took off 0 bases at V and 4 bases at J, with 15 bases between the two ends. The CDR3 runs to 16 residues. Germline V CDR1 and CDR2: LNHDA, SQIVND (reference sequence). The CDR3 DNA sequence: TGTGCCAGTAGTATAGATACTGGAAGTAGTGGCTATGGCTACACCCTC. Its protein is CASSIDTGSSGYGYTL.

This clonotype occurred many times. The chain has TRBV7-9 and TRBJ1-1; D not resolved. The V and J ends lost 6 bases and 8 bases respectively, with 7 bases between them. Per germline, CDR1 SEHNR and CDR2 FQNEAQ (reference sequence). The CDR3 has 10 amino acids. CDR3 sequence reads: CASRPIEAFF. The CDR3 nucleotides read TGTGCCAGCAGGCCAATAGAAGCTTTCTTT.

This clonotype turned up a few times. The chain links TRBV20-1 to TRBJ1-6; 9 positions agree with TRBD1. Germline V gene lookup returns CDR1 DFQATT and CDR2 SNEGSKA (reference sequence). The CDR3 consists of 15 residues. The J segment lost 10 bases and the V segment lost 0 bases, leaving 7 bases of the junction unmatched. The CDR3 coding sequence is TGCAGTGCTAGAGATCGGGGACAGGGCGGGTCACCCCTCCACTTT. As protein: CSARDRGQGGSPLHF.

This clonotype showed up just a few times. This chain uses TRBV4-3 with TRBJ2-6, with D perhaps TRBD1 (5 bases). This CDR3 contains 16 residues. Trimming shortened V by 3 bases and J by 3 bases, and 12 bases separated the two germline ends. Germline V gene data show CDR1 as LGHNA and CDR2 as YSLEER. The CDR3 DNA reads as TGCGCCAGCAGCCAGGGAACAGGTTATGGGGCCAACGTCCTGACTTTC. Residues: CASSQGTGYGANVLTF.

V is TRBV20-1 and J is TRBJ2-3, with a tentative D call TRBD1 (5 bases). Germline V gene lookup returns CDR1 DFQATT and CDR2 SNEGSKA (reference sequence). The ends were cut back, 0 bases at V and 6 bases at J, with 19 bases in the middle. The CDR3 is made up of 16 amino acids. The CDR3, as DNA: TGCAGTGCTAGAGATCCGGAGACAGCCTGGACGGATACGCAGTATTTT. It translates to CSARDPETAWTDTQYF.

A few counts support this clonotype. V is TRBV20-1 and J is TRBJ2-3, with 11 bases identical to TRBD2. V lost 3 bases to trimming and J lost 2 bases; unmatched junction nucleotides: 4. CDR3 length: 15 amino acids. Per germline, CDR1 DFQATT and CDR2 SNEGSKA (reference sequence). CDR3 region: CSARGLAEITDTQYF. The CDR3, as DNA: TGCAGTGCTAGGGGACTAGCGGAGATCACAGATACGCAGTATTTT.